Each of the 9 T cell receptor beta chains below was sequenced from the same sample in a study of T cells after yellow fever vaccination. TCRdb fed the 5' RACE reads into MiXCR, producing one record per CDR3 protein. The profile shows about 330,000 distinct CDR3 sequences, 8.1% of them singletons. The material sequenced was PBMCs, taken roughly 45 days after the first yellow fever vaccination. The receptors were sampled from a man aged 18 to 29 who received the YFV17D yellow fever vaccine.

The chain joins TRBV24-1 to TRBJ2-1; D is ambiguous. The germline CDR1 and CDR2 sequences are KGHDR and SFDVKD. V lost 4 bases and J 9 bases, leaving 9 bases between the germline ends. The CDR3 runs 12 residues. The CDR3 region is CATSDYGIEQFF. The CDR3 nucleotides are TGTGCCACCAGTGACTACGGAATTGAGCAGTTCTTC.

This clonotype has just a few counts. The gene calls are TRBV27 and TRBJ1-1, with D uncertain. The germline gives CDR1 MNHEY, CDR2 SMNVEV (reference sequence). This CDR3 has 13 residues. Trimming shortened V by 5 bases and J by 1 base, and 8 bases separated the two germline ends. The CDR3 sequence is CASSSAGNTEAFF. The CDR3 DNA sequence: TGTGCCAGCAGTAGTGCGGGGAACACTGAAGCTTTCTTT.

This clonotype came up a few times. The rearrangement uses TRBV7-9 and TRBJ2-7, with D perhaps matching TRBD2 (6 bases). CDR1 SEHNR and CDR2 FQNEAQ come from the germline V gene (reference sequence). This CDR3 contains 14 residues. V was shortened by 8 bases and J by 3 bases, with 17 bases between the two germline ends. The CDR3 region has the DNA TGTGCCAGCCACTTGGGGGGATTGGACTACGAGCAGTACTTC. Protein sequence: CASHLGGLDYEQYF.

This clonotype was seen more than once but under ten times. The V gene is TRBV5-1, the J gene TRBJ2-2; no clear D. CDR1 and CDR2 (germline): SGHRS, YFSETQ. Deletions cut 0 bases from V and 4 bases from J, with 10 bases between. The CDR3 totals 15 residues. CDR3 loop: CASSLEGIGTGELFF. Here the CDR3 DNA reads TGCGCCAGCAGCTTGGAGGGTATCGGCACCGGGGAGCTGTTTTTT.

V and J are TRBV20-1 and TRBJ1-2; TRBD1 might be the D (5 bases). V was pared by 4 bases and J by 0 bases, with 12 bases between. This CDR3 region has 14 residues. Germline CDR1 is DFQATT and CDR2 is SNEGSKA (reference sequence). CDR3 in amino acids: CSAMAGATNYGYTF. The CDR3 coding sequence is TGCAGTGCTATGGCTGGGGCGACTAACTATGGCTACACCTTC.

There are a few counts of this clonotype. The rearrangement uses TRBV6-2 or TRBV6-3 and TRBJ2-7, with D possibly called TRBD1 or TRBD2 (5 bases each). CDR1 MNHEY and CDR2 SVGEGT come from the germline V gene. Trimming pared 7 bases from V and 3 bases from J, leaving 19 bases between. CDR3 length equals 15 residues. The CDR3 loop is CASTSFGGSFYEQYV. Here the CDR3 DNA reads TGTGCCAGCACCTCCTTTGGGGGTTCTTTCTACGAGCAGTACGTC.

The gene calls are TRBV27 and TRBJ1-6; TRBD1 matches at 8 bases. Unmatched junction bases numbered 4, after V lost 4 bases and J lost 2 bases. The CDR3 loop spans 16 amino acids. The germline gives CDR1 MNHEY, CDR2 SMNVEV (reference sequence). CDR3 protein: CASSSGQGTYNSPLHF. The CDR3 region has the DNA TGTGCCAGCAGTTCCGGACAGGGAACCTATAATTCACCCCTCCACTTT.

This clonotype was seen a handful of times. CDR3 bases: TGTGCCACCAGTAAGACAGCAAAATACTTGCAGAATGAAAAACTGTTTTTT. Amino acids: CATSKTAKYLQNEKLFF. The chain links TRBV15 to TRBJ1-4, with D perhaps matching TRBD1 (5 bases). Germline assignment: CDR1 LNHNV and CDR2 YYDKDF (reference sequence). V lost 6 bases, J lost 5 bases, and 22 bases lay in between. There are 17 residues in the CDR3.

This clonotype was observed at least ten times. The gene calls are TRBV7-2 and TRBJ2-2, with a tentative D call TRBD2 (6 bases). The CDR3 runs 15 residues. The germline CDR1 and CDR2 sequences are SGHTA and FQGNSA. V lost 0 bases and J lost 1, with 6 bases in between. This chain's CDR3 is CASSLAGGNTGELFF. The DNA of the CDR3 is TGTGCCAGCAGCTTAGCGGGGGGGAACACCGGGGAGCTGTTTTTT.